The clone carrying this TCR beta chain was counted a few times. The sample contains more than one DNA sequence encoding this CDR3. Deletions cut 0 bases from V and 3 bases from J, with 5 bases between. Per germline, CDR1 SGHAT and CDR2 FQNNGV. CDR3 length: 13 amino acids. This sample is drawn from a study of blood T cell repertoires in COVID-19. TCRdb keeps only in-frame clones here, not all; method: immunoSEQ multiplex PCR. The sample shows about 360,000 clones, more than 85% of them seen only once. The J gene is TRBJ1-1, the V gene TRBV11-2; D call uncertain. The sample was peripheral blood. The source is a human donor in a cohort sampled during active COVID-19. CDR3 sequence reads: CASSLDRDTEAFF. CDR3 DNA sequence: TGTGCCAGCAGCTTAGACCGGGACACTGAAGCTTTCTTT.